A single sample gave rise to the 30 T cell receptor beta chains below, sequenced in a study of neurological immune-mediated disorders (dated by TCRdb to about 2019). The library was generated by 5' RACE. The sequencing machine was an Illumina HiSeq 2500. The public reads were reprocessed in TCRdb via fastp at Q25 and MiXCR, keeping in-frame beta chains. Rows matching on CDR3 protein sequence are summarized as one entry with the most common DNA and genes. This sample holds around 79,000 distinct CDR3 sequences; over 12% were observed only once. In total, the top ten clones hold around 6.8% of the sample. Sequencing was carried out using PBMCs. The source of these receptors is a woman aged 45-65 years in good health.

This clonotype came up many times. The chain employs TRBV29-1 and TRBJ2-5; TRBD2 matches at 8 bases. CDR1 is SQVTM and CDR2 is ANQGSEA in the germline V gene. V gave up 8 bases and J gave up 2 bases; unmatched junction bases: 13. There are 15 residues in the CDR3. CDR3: CSPGGGARGQETQYF. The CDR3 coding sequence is TGCAGCCCCGGGGGGGGGGCGCGCGGTCAAGAGACCCAGTACTTC.

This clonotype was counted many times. The CDR3 DNA reads TGCGCCAGCAGCTTGGAGCAACTAGCGGGAGACTATGAGCAGTTCTTC. This gives the protein CASSLEQLAGDYEQFF. The chain carries TRBV5-1 and TRBJ2-1; 11 nucleotides align to TRBD2. With 0 bases clipped from V and 8 bases from J, the junction kept 7 bases outside the gene matches. Germline CDR1 reads SGHRS; CDR2 reads YFSETQ. The CDR3 is 16 residues long.

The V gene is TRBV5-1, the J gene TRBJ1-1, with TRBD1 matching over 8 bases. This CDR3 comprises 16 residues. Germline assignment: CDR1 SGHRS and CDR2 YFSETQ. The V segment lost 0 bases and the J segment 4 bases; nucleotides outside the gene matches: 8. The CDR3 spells CASSLAPIDRGTEAFF. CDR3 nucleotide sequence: TGCGCCAGCAGCTTGGCCCCTATCGACAGGGGCACTGAAGCTTTCTTT.

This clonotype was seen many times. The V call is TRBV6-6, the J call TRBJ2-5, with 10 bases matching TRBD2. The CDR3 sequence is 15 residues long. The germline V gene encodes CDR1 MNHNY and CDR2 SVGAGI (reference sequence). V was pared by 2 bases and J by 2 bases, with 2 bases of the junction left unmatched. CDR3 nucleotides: TGTGCCAGCAGTTACCTGACTAGCGGGCAAGAGACCCAGTACTTC. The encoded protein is CASSYLTSGQETQYF.

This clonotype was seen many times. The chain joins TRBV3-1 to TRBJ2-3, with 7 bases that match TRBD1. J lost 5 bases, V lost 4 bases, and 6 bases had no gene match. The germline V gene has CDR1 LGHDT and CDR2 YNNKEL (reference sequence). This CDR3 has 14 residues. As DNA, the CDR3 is TGTGCCAGCAGCCCGACCAACAGGGGAGATACGCAGTATTTT. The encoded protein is CASSPTNRGDTQYF.

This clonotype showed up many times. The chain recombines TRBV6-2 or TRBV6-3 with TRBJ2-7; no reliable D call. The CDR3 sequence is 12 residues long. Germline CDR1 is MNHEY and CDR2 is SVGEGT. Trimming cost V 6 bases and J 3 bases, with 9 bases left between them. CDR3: CASSVDGYEQYF. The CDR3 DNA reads TGTGCCAGCAGCGTGGACGGCTACGAGCAGTACTTC.

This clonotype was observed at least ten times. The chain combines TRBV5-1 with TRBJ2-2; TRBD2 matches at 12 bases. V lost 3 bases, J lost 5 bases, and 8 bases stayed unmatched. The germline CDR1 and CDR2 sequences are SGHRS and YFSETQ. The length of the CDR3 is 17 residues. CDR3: CASSSLTSGSSTGELFF. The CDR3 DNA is TGCGCCAGCAGCTCCTTGACTAGCGGGAGTTCGACCGGGGAGCTGTTTTTT. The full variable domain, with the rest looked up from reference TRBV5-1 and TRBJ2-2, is KAGVTQTPRYLIKTRGQQVTLSCSPISGHRSVSWYQQTPGQGLQFLFEYFSETQRNKGNFPGRFSGRQFSNSRSEMNVSTLELGDSALYLCASSSLTSGSSTGELFFGEGSRLTVL.

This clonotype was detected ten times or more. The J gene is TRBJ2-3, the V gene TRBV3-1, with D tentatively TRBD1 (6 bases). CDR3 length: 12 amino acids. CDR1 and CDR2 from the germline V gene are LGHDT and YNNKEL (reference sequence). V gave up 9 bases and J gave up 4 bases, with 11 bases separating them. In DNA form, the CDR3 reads TGTGCCAGTGGACAGAGGGCAGATACGCAGTATTTT. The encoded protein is CASGQRADTQYF.

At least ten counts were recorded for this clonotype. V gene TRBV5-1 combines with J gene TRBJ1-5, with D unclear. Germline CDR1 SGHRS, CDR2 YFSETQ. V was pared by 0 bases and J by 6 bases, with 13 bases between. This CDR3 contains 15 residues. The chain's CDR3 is CASSLETPGSQPQHF. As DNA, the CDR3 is TGCGCCAGCAGCTTGGAGACCCCGGGGAGTCAGCCCCAGCATTTT. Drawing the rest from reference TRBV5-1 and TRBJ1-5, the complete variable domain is KAGVTQTPRYLIKTRGQQVTLSCSPISGHRSVSWYQQTPGQGLQFLFEYFSETQRNKGNFPGRFSGRQFSNSRSEMNVSTLELGDSALYLCASSLETPGSQPQHFGDGTRLSIL.

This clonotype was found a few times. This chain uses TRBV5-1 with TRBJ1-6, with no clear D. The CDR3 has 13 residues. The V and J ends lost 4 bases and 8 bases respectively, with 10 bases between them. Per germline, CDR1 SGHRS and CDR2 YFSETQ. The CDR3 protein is CASSPRPDSPLHF. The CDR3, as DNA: TGCGCCAGCAGCCCGCGGCCGGATTCACCCCTCCACTTT.

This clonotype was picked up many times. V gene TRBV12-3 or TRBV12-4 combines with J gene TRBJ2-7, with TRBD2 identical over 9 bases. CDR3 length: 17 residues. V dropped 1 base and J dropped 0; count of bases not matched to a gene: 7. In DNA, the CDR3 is TGTGCCAGCAGTTTAGGCGGCGGTAGCGGGGGCTCCTACGAGCAGTACTTC. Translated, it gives CASSLGGGSGGSYEQYF.

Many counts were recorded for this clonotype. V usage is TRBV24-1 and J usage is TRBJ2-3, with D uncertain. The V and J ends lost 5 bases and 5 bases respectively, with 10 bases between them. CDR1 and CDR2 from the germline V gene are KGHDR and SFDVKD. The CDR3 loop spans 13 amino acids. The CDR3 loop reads CATSAPAVDTQYF. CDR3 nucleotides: TGTGCCACCAGTGCCCCCGCTGTAGATACGCAGTATTTT.

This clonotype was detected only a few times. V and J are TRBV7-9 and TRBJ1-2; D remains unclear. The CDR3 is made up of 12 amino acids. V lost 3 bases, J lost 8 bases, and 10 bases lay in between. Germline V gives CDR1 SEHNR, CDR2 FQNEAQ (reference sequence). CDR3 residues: CASSLGSGGYTF. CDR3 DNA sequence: TGTGCCAGCAGCTTGGGGTCGGGGGGCTACACCTTC.

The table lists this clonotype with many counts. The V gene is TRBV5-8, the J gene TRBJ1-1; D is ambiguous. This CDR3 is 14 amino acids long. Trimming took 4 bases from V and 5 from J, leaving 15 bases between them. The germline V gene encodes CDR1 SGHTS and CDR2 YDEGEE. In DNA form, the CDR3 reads TGTGCCAGCAGCACCCAGATCGGTGGGACTGAAGCTTTCTTT. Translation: CASSTQIGGTEAFF.

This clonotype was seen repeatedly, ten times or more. CDR3 DNA: TGTGCCAGCAGCTCTCTAGCGCGTATCAATGAGCAGTTCTTC. Translation gives CASSSLARINEQFF. The rearrangement uses TRBV5-6 and TRBJ2-1; possible D gene TRBD2, 6 bases. The CDR3 covers 14 residues. V was clipped by 3 bases and J by 6 bases, with 13 bases between them. Looked up from germline, CDR1 is SGHDT and CDR2 is YYEEEE.

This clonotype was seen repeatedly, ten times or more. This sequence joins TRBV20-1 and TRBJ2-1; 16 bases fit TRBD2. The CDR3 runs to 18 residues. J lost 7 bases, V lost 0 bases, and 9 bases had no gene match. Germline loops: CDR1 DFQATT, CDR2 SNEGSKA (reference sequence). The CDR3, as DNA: TGCAGTGCTAGAGATTGGGGGACTAGCGGGAGGGCCAGGAATGAGCAGTTCTTC. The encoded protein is CSARDWGTSGRARNEQFF.

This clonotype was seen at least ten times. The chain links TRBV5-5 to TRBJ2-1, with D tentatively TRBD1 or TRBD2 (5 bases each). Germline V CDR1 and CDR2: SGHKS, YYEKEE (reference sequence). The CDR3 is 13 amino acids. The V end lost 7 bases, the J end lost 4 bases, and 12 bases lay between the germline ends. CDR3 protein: CASLSGAYNEQFF. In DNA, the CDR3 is TGTGCCAGCCTCTCCGGGGCATACAATGAGCAGTTCTTC.

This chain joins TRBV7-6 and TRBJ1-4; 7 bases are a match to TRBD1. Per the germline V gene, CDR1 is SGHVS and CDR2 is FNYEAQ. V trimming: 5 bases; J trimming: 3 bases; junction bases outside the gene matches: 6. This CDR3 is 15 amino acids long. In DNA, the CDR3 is TGTGCCAGCAGCCTGAACAGGGGAGCTAATGAAAAACTGTTTTTT. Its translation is CASSLNRGANEKLFF.

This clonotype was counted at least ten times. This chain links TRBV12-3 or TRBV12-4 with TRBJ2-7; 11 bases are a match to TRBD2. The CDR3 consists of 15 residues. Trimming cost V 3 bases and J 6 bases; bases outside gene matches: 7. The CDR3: CASSFLTSGSGEQYF. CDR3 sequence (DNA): TGTGCCAGCAGTTTTCTTACTAGCGGGAGTGGCGAGCAGTACTTC.

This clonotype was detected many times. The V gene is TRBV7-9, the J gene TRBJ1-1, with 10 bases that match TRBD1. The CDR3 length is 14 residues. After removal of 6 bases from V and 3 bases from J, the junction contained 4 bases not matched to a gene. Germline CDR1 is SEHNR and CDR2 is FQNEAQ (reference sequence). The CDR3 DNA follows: TGTGCCAGCAGTTCAGGGACAGGGGACACTGAAGCTTTCTTT. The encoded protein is CASSSGTGDTEAFF.

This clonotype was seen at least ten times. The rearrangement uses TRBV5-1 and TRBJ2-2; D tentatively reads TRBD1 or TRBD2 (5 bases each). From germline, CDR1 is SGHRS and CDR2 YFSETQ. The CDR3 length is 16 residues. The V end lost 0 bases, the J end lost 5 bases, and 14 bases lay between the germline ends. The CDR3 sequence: CASSLVGPWVTGELFF. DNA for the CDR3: TGCGCCAGCAGCTTGGTGGGACCTTGGGTGACCGGGGAGCTGTTTTTT.

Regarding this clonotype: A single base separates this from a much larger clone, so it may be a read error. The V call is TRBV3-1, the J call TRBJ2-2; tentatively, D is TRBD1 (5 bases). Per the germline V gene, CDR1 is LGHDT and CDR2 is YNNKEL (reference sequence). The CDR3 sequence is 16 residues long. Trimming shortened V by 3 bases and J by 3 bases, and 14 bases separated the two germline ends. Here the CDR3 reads CASSHPYRWDTGELFF. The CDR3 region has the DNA TGTGCCAGCAGCCATCCGTACAGGTGGGACACCGGGGAGCTGTTTTTT.

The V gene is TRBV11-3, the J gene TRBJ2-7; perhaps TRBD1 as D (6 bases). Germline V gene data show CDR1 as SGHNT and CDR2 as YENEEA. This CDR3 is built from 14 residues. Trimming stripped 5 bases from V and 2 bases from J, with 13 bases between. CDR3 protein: CASSTLQGPYEQYF. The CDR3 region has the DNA TGTGCCAGCAGCACCTTACAGGGACCCTACGAGCAGTACTTC.

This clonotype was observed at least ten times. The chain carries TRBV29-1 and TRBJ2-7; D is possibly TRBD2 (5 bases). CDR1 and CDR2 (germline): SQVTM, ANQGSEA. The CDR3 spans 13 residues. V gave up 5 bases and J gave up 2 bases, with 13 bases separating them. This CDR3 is CSVRQDGTYEQYF. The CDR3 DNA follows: TGCAGCGTTAGGCAGGACGGGACCTACGAGCAGTACTTC.

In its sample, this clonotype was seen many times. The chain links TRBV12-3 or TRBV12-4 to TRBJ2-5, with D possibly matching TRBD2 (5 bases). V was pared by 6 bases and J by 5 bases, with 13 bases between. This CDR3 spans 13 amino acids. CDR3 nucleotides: TGTGCCAGCAGCCCGGACTCCGTCGAGACCCAGTACTTC. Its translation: CASSPDSVETQYF.

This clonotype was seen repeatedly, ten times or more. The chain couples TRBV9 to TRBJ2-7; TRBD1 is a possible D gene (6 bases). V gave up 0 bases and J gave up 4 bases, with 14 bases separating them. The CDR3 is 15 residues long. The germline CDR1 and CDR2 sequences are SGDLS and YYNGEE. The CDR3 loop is CASSVDSLGAYEQYF. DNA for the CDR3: TGTGCCAGCAGCGTAGACAGTTTGGGGGCTTACGAGCAGTACTTC. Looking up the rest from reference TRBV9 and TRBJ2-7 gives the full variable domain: DSGVTQTPKHLITATGQRVTLRCSPRSGDLSVYWYQQSLDQGLQFLIQYYNGEERAKGNILERFSAQQFPDLHSELNLSSLELGDSALYFCASSVDSLGAYEQYFGPGTRLTVT.

The CDR3 protein is CASSRQGSHEQYF. Here the CDR3 DNA reads TGTGCCAGCAGCCGACAGGGTTCCCACGAGCAGTACTTC. The genes are TRBV7-8 and TRBJ2-7, with 7 bases that match TRBD1. V shed 5 bases, J shed 5 bases, and the junction held 6 bases outside the gene matches. This CDR3 is built from 13 residues. CDR1 is SGHVS and CDR2 is FQNEAQ in the germline V gene. Together with reference TRBV7-8 and TRBJ2-7, the CDR3 gives the full variable domain: GAGVSQSPRYKVAKRGQDVALRCDPISGHVSLFWYQQALGQGPEFLTYFQNEAQLDKSGLPSDRFFAERPEGSVSTLKIQRTQQEDSAVYLCASSRQGSHEQYFGPGTRLTVT.

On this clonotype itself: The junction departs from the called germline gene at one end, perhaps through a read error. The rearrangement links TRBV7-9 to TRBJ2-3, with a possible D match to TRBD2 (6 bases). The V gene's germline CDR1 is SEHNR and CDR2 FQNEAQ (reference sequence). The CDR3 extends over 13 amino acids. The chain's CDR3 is CASSLGLPYTQYF. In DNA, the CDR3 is TGTGCCAGCAGCCTGGGACTTCCATATACACAGTATTTT.

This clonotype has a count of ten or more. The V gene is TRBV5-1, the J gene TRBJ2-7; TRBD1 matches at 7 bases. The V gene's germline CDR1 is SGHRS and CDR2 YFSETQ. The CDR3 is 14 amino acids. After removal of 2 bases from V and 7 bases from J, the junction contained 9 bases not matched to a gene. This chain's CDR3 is CASSFDDRALEQYF. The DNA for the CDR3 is TGCGCCAGCAGCTTTGATGACAGGGCCTTGGAGCAGTACTTC. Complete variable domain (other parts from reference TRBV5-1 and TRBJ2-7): KAGVTQTPRYLIKTRGQQVTLSCSPISGHRSVSWYQQTPGQGLQFLFEYFSETQRNKGNFPGRFSGRQFSNSRSEMNVSTLELGDSALYLCASSFDDRALEQYFGPGTRLTVT.

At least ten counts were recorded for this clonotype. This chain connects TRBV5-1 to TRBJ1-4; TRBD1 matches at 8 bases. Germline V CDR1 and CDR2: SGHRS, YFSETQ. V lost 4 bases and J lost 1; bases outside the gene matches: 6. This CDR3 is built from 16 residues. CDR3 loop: CASSLGQGLTNEKLFF. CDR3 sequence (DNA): TGCGCCAGCAGCCTTGGACAGGGCCTAACTAATGAAAAACTGTTTTTT.